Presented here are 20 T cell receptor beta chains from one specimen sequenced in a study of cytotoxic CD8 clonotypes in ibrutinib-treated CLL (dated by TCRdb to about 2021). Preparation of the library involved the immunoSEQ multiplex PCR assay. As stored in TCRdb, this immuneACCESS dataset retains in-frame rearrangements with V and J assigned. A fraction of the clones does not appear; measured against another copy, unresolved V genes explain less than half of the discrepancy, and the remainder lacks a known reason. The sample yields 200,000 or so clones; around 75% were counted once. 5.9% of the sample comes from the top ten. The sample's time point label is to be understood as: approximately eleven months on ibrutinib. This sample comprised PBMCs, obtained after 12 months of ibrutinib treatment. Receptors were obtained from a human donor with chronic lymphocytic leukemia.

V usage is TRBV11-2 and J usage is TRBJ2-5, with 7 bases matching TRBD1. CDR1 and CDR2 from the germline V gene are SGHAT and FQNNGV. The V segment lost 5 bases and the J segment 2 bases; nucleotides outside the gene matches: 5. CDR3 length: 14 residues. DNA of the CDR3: TGTGCCAGCAGCCCCCGGGACAGACAAGAGACCCAGTACTTC. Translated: CASSPRDRQETQYF.

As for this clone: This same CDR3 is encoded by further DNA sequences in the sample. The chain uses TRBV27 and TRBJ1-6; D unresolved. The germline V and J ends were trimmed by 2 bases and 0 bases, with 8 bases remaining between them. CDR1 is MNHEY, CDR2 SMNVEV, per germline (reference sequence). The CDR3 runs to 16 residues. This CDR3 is CASSLRPSSYNSPLHF. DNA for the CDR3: TGTGCCAGCAGTTTAAGGCCCAGCTCCTATAATTCACCCCTCCACTTT.

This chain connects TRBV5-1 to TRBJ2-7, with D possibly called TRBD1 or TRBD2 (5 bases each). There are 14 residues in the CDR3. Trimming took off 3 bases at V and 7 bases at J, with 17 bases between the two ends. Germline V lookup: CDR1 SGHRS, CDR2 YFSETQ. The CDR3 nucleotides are TGCGCCAGCAGCTCTGACTGGGCCTGGGGGGAGCAGTACTTC. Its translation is CASSSDWAWGEQYF. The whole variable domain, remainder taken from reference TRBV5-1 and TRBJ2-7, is KAGVTQTPRYLIKTRGQQVTLSCSPISGHRSVSWYQQTPGQGLQFLFEYFSETQRNKGNFPGRFSGRQFSNSRSEMNVSTLELGDSALYLCASSSDWAWGEQYFGPGTRLTVT.

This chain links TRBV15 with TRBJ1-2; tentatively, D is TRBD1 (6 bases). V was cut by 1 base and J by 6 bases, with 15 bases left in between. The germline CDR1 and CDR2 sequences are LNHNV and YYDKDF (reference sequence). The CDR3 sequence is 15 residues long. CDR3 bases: TGTGCCACCAGCAGAGTAGGGGGTCTTGGCCATGGCTACACCTTC. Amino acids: CATSRVGGLGHGYTF. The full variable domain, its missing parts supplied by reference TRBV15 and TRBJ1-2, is DAMVIQNPRYQVTQFGKPVTLSCSQTLNHNVMYWYQQKSSQAPKLLFHYYDKDFNNEADTPDNFQSRRPNTSFCFLDIRSPGLGDTAMYLCATSRVGGLGHGYTFGSGTRLTVV.

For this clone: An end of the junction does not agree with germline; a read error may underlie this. The CDR3 sequence: CASSLLGVSADEQFF. The CDR3 coding sequence is TGTGCTAGCAGCTTATTAGGGGTGTCGGCGGATGAGCAGTTCTTC. The chain couples TRBV7-7 to TRBJ2-1; D is possibly TRBD1 (5 bases). CDR3 length: 15 residues. Germline V lookup: CDR1 SSHAT, CDR2 FNYEAQ (reference sequence).

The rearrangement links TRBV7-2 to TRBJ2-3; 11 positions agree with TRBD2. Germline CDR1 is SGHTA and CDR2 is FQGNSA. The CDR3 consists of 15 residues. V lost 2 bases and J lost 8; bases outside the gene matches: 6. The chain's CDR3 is CASSLTTSGSRTQYF. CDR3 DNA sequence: TGTGCCAGCAGCTTAACAACTAGCGGGAGTCGTACGCAGTATTTT.

The CDR3 reads CASSSGQLLNTEAFF. The CDR3 coding sequence is TGTGCCAGCAGCTCCGGACAGCTCTTGAACACTGAAGCTTTCTTT. The rearrangement uses TRBV7-3 and TRBJ1-1; D perhaps matches TRBD1 (6 bases). The CDR3 has 15 residues. V lost 4 bases, J lost 0 bases, and 12 bases lay in between. Germline lookup yields CDR1 SGHTA and CDR2 FQGTGA.

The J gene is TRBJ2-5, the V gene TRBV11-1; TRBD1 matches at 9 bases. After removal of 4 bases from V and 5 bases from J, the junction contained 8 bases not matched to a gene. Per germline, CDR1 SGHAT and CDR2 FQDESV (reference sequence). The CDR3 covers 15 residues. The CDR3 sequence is CASSSSYRGHETQYF. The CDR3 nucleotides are TGTGCCAGCAGCTCTTCCTACAGGGGGCACGAGACCCAGTACTTC.

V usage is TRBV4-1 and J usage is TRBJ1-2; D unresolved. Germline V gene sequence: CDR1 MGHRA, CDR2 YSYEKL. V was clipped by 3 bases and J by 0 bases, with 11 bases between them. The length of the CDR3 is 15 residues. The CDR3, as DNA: TGCGCCAGCAGCCAGACGGACGCCACTAACTATGGCTACACCTTC. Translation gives CASSQTDATNYGYTF.

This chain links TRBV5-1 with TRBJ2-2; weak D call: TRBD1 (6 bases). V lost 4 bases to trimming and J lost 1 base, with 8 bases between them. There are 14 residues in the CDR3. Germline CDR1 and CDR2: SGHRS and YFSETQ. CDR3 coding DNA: TGCGCCAGCAGCAGACAGGAGAACACCGGGGAGCTGTTTTTT. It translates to CASSRQENTGELFF.

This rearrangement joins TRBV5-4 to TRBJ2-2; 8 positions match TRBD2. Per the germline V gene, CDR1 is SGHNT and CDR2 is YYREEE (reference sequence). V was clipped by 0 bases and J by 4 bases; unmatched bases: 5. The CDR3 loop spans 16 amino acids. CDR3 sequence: CASSLAERGITGELFF. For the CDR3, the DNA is TGTGCCAGCAGCTTGGCCGAGCGGGGGATCACCGGGGAGCTGTTTTTT.

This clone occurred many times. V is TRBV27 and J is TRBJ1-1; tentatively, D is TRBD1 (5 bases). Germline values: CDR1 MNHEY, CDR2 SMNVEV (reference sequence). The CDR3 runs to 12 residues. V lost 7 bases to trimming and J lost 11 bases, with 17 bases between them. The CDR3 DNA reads TGTGCCAGCACAGGCCGGGCGGGGGGGGCTTTCTTT. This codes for CASTGRAGGAFF.

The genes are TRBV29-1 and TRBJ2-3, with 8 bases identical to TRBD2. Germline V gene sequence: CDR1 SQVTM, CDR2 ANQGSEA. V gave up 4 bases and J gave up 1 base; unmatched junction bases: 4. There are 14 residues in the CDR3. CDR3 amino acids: CSVVELAGTDTQYF. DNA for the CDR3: TGCAGCGTTGTGGAACTAGCGGGCACAGATACGCAGTATTTT.

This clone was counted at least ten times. The CDR3 is CASRDGRDTGELFF. The DNA of the CDR3 is TGTGCCAGCAGGGACGGAAGAGACACCGGGGAGCTGTTTTTT. The V gene is TRBV6-5, the J gene TRBJ2-2; D remains ambiguous. V lost 6 bases and J lost 3, with 11 bases in between. The CDR3 runs to 14 residues. In germline, CDR1 is MNHEY, CDR2 SVGAGI.

CDR3 sequence: CASSLVRTTSHGGNEQFF. The CDR3 DNA follows: TGTGCCAGCAGCTTGGTGAGGACGACCTCCCATGGGGGCAATGAGCAGTTCTTC. The chain is built from TRBV5-4 and TRBJ2-1; either TRBD1 or TRBD2 may fit D (5 bases each). The CDR3 consists of 18 residues. Germline CDR1 is SGHNT and CDR2 is YYREEE (reference sequence). V lost 0 bases, J lost 6 bases, and 22 bases lay in between.

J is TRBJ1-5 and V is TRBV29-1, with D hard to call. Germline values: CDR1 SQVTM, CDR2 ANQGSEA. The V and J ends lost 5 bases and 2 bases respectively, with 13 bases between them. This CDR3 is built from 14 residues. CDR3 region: CSVSLGSGNQPQHF. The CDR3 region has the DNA TGCAGCGTTTCCCTCGGAAGTGGCAATCAGCCCCAGCATTTT.

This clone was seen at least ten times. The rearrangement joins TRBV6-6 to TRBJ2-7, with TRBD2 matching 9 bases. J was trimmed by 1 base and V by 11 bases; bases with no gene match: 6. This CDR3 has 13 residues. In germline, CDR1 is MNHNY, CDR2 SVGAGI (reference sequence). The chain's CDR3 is CAAEREESYEQYF. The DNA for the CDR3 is TGTGCCGCGGAGCGGGAGGAATCCTACGAGCAGTACTTC.

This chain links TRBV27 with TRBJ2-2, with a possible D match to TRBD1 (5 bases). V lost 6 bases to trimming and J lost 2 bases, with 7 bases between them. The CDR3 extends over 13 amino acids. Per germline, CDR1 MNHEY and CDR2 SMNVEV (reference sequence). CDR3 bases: TGTGCCAGCAGAAGGGGAAACACCGGGGAGCTGTTTTTT. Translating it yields CASRRGNTGELFF.

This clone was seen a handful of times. The CDR3 sequence is CASSLGRDGQPQHF. The CDR3 DNA follows: TGTGCCAGCAGCTTGGGCAGGGACGGTCAGCCCCAGCATTTT. The chain combines TRBV5-8 with TRBJ1-5; possibly TRBD1 for D (5 bases). Germline V lookup: CDR1 SGHTS, CDR2 YDEGEE. The CDR3 has 14 residues. V lost 0 bases and J 6 bases, leaving 10 bases between the germline ends.

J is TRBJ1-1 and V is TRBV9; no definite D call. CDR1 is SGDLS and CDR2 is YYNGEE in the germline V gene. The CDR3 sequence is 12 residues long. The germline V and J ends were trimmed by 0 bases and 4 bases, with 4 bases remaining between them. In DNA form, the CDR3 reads TGTGCCAGCAGCGTAGACGGCACTGAAGCTTTCTTT. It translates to CASSVDGTEAFF. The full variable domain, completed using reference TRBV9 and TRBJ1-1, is DSGVTQTPKHLITATGQRVTLRCSPRSGDLSVYWYQQSLDQGLQFLIQYYNGEERAKGNILERFSAQQFPDLHSELNLSSLELGDSALYFCASSVDGTEAFFGQGTRLTVV.